The 5 T cell receptor beta chains given below trace back to one sample, sequenced in a study of T cells expressing NK-cell markers. TCRdb re-called the 5' RACE reads, yielding one record per CDR3 amino acid sequence without DNA. The sample holds 90,000 to 130,000 distinct CDR3 sequences. The sample was blood T cells: a sorted CD56 or NKG2C T cell subset, CD4+ or CD8+ T cells, or bulk PBMC T cells (not recorded which). The receptors stem from a woman aged 18-70 years in good health.

The genes are TRBV20-1 and TRBJ2-1; the D call of TRBD1 rests on TCRdb alone, since no DNA is present to check it. Germline CDR1 DFQATT, CDR2 SNEGSKA (reference sequence). This CDR3 is built from 13 residues. Here the CDR3 reads CSTPRASYNEQFF.

The chain combines TRBV6-5 with TRBJ2-5; TCRdb reports TRBD1, a call that lacks DNA to check it against. This CDR3 comprises 14 residues. Germline CDR1 and CDR2: MNHEY and SVGAGI. Here the CDR3 reads CASSYTRGYETQYF.

The J gene is TRBJ2-5, the V gene TRBV14. The CDR3 extends over 16 amino acids. In germline, CDR1 is SGHDN, CDR2 FVKESK. This CDR3 reads CASSQDSAGWLETQYF.

The CDR3 protein is CAWTRWEGDEQYF. The chain couples TRBV30 to TRBJ2-7; TCRdb's D gene call, TRBD2, goes unchecked for lack of DNA. Germline V gene sequence: CDR1 GTSNPN, CDR2 SVGIG (reference sequence). The CDR3 is 13 residues long.

This chain joins TRBV6-1 and TRBJ2-1; the TCRdb call, TRBD1, lacks DNA for checking. This CDR3 region has 14 residues. Per germline, CDR1 MNHNS and CDR2 SASEGT. The CDR3 protein is CASSQPLQGPEQFF.